The 5 T cell receptor beta chains presented below share a single source sample, sequenced in a study of human T cells and chemical hapten exposure. The time point: patch test 1, 2 weeks after DPC sensitization. Documented treatment: therapeutic diphenylcyclopropenone sensitization with weekly scalp DPC. TCRdb re-analysed the RACE reads in MiXCR, keeping a single row per CDR3 protein. The sample holds fewer than 130,000 distinct CDR3 sequences, roughly 9.6% seen once. Sequencing used whole blood, obtained in connection with sensitization to the hapten diphenylcyclopropenone (DPC). These receptors were collected from a woman aged 40 to 50 with alopecia areata. Some clones in this sample may be carry-over from other donors' samples.

This clonotype occurred a few times. The chain joins TRBV6-1 to TRBJ1-1; 8 bases are shared with TRBD1. From germline, CDR1 is MNHNS and CDR2 SASEGT. The CDR3 is 15 amino acids. With 1 base clipped from V and 6 bases from J, the junction kept 7 bases outside the gene matches. The CDR3 is CASSEGTGFKAEAFF. The CDR3 region has the DNA TGTGCCAGCAGTGAAGGGACAGGGTTTAAGGCTGAAGCTTTCTTT.

This clonotype was observed at least ten times. J is TRBJ1-4 and V is TRBV24-1, with D hard to call. Trimming took 3 bases from V and 10 from J, leaving 14 bases between them. CDR3 size: 14 residues. Germline CDR1 reads KGHDR; CDR2 reads SFDVKD. CDR3 in DNA: TGTGCCACCAGTGATCCGACGCAGCCGGGAAAACTGTTTTTT. Its translation is CATSDPTQPGKLFF.

This clonotype has at least ten counts. The rearrangement links TRBV4-3 to TRBJ2-1; 13 nucleotides match TRBD2. CDR1 is LGHNA and CDR2 is YSLEER in the germline V gene. CDR3 length: 16 amino acids. V was pared by 3 bases and J by 7 bases, with 6 bases of the junction left unmatched. In DNA form, the CDR3 reads TGCGCCAGCAGCCAGCAACTAGCGGGGGGGCGGAATGAGCAGTTCTTC. It encodes CASSQQLAGGRNEQFF.

This chain links TRBV5-6 with TRBJ2-1; D is perhaps TRBD1 (5 bases). The CDR3 has 12 amino acids. Trimming cost V 2 bases and J 14 bases, with 14 bases left between them. Per the germline V gene, CDR1 is SGHDT and CDR2 is YYEEEE. The DNA for the CDR3 is TGTGCCAGCAGCTTTTACAGGACAATTGAGTTCTTC. Residues: CASSFYRTIEFF.

CDR3 bases: TGTGCCAGCCTCCGGGACAGGGTCTACAATGAGCAGTTCTTC. Its translation is CASLRDRVYNEQFF. The chain couples TRBV6-1 to TRBJ2-1, with TRBD1 matching 9 bases. The CDR3 spans 14 residues. Germline CDR1 is MNHNS and CDR2 is SASEGT. V dropped 8 bases and J dropped 3; count of bases not matched to a gene: 5.